This passage covers 7 T cell receptor beta chains from one sample sequenced in a study of blood T cell repertoires in COVID-19 (dated by TCRdb to 2019 to 2021). Libraries were prepared through the immunoSEQ multiplex PCR assay. This immuneACCESS table, as held by TCRdb, lists in-frame sequences with V and J called but not all clones. Of the missing ones, under half trace to an unresolved V gene in checked studies; the others have no known cause. In this sample the table shows 65,000 to 70,000 clones, just under 80% of which occur a single time. About 6% of the sample rests with the top ten. Sequenced: peripheral blood. Every receptor here comes from a woman aged 55-75 years with acute or convalescent COVID-19.

This chain joins TRBV30 and TRBJ2-7; 8 bases line up with TRBD2. V trimming: 1 base; J trimming: 8 bases; junction bases outside the gene matches: 4. The germline gives CDR1 GTSNPN, CDR2 SVGIG (reference sequence). The CDR3 length is 12 residues. The CDR3 DNA sequence: TGTGCCTGGAGTGGTAGCGGGGCACAGCAGTACTTC. This gives the protein CAWSGSGAQQYF. The complete variable domain, with remaining parts taken from reference TRBV30 and TRBJ2-7, reads SQTIHQWPATLVQPVGSPLSLECTVEGTSNPNLYWYRQAAGRGLQLLFYSVGIGQISSEVPQNLSASRPQDRQFILSSKKLLLSDSGFYLCAWSGSGAQQYFGPGTRLTVT.

The chain joins TRBV27 to TRBJ1-2; 9 positions agree with TRBD1. The CDR3 is 14 amino acids. The V gene end was trimmed by 3 bases and the J gene end by 3 bases; junction bases not matched to a gene: 2. Germline CDR1 and CDR2: MNHEY and SMNVEV (reference sequence). DNA of the CDR3: TGTGCCAGCAGTTTGCGGGACAGGGACTATGGCTACACCTTC. This gives the protein CASSLRDRDYGYTF.

V usage is TRBV20-1 and J usage is TRBJ1-1, with D uncertain. This CDR3 contains 10 residues. The V and J ends lost 4 bases and 8 bases respectively, with 8 bases between them. Germline loops: CDR1 DFQATT, CDR2 SNEGSKA (reference sequence). The DNA for the CDR3 is TGCAGTGCTATTTACTCGGAAGCTTTCTTT. It encodes CSAIYSEAFF.

In its sample, this clone was seen a few times. The chain is built from TRBV19 and TRBJ1-2; 9 bases align to TRBD1. Trimming cost V 4 bases and J 8 bases; bases outside gene matches: 8. This CDR3 has 14 residues. In germline, CDR1 is LNHDA, CDR2 SQIVND (reference sequence). The chain's CDR3 is CASSTPGQGLGYTF. In DNA, the CDR3 is TGTGCCAGTAGTACGCCGGGACAGGGACTGGGCTACACCTTC.

The chain recombines TRBV7-2 with TRBJ1-6; no reliable D call. This CDR3 is built from 13 residues. Germline CDR1 SGHTA, CDR2 FQGNSA. Between the trimmed V and J ends, which lost 1 base and 6 bases, there was a span of 4 bases. This CDR3 reads CASSLGANSPLHF. The CDR3 region has the DNA TGTGCCAGCAGCTTAGGAGCTAATTCACCCCTCCACTTT.

The V and J genes are TRBV5-1 and TRBJ1-1; possibly TRBD1 for D (6 bases). Germline V gene lookup returns CDR1 SGHRS and CDR2 YFSETQ. The CDR3 contains 15 residues. Trimming took 0 bases from V and 1 from J, leaving 10 bases between them. CDR3 sequence: CASSLAGGQNTEAFF. CDR3 nucleotide sequence: TGCGCCAGCAGCTTGGCCGGGGGGCAGAACACTGAAGCTTTCTTT.

The chain employs TRBV11-2 and TRBJ1-1, with 10 positions matching TRBD1. Per the germline V gene, CDR1 is SGHAT and CDR2 is FQNNGV. J lost 4 bases, V lost 4 bases, and 3 bases had no gene match. This CDR3 is built from 14 residues. The CDR3 is CASSSRTGGTEAFF. As DNA, the CDR3 is TGTGCCAGCAGCTCTCGGACAGGGGGCACTGAAGCTTTCTTT. The variable domain in full, completed from reference TRBV11-2 and TRBJ1-1, reads EAGVAQSPRYKIIEKRQSVAFWCNPISGHATLYWYQQILGQGPKLLIQFQNNGVVDDSQLPKDRFSAERLKGVDSTLKIQPAKLEDSAVYLCASSSRTGGTEAFFGQGTRLTVV.